This T cell receptor (beta chain) was found in a study of regulatory T cells in long-lasting Graves disease. Time point specified: newly diagnosed GD, antithyroid drugs for less than 3 months. Construction of the TCR library relied on RNA isolated from PBMCs. For TCR beta, libraries came from iRepertoire HTBI primers and Arm-PCR of CDR3 regions. TCRdb used MiXCR to reprocess the multiplex PCR reads, holding one entry per CDR3 protein. Of over 200,000 distinct CDR3 sequences listed, 18% are singletons. This CDR3 is built from 13 residues. CDR1 MNHEY and CDR2 SMNVEV come from the germline V gene (reference sequence). V was clipped by 5 bases and J by 7 bases, with 11 bases between them. These records were also assigned to another study, of T cells in Graves' hyperthyroidism and ophthalmopathy.

The J gene is TRBJ2-2, the V gene TRBV27; D unclear. Material: peripheral blood mononuclear cells (PBMCs), obtained at new diagnosis, from a patient treated with antithyroid drugs. This sequence originates from a woman in her twenties or thirties with Graves disease. The CDR3 nucleotides are TGTGCCAGCAGTCCCTACATAGGCGGGGAGCTGTTTTTT. Its protein is CASSPYIGGELFF.